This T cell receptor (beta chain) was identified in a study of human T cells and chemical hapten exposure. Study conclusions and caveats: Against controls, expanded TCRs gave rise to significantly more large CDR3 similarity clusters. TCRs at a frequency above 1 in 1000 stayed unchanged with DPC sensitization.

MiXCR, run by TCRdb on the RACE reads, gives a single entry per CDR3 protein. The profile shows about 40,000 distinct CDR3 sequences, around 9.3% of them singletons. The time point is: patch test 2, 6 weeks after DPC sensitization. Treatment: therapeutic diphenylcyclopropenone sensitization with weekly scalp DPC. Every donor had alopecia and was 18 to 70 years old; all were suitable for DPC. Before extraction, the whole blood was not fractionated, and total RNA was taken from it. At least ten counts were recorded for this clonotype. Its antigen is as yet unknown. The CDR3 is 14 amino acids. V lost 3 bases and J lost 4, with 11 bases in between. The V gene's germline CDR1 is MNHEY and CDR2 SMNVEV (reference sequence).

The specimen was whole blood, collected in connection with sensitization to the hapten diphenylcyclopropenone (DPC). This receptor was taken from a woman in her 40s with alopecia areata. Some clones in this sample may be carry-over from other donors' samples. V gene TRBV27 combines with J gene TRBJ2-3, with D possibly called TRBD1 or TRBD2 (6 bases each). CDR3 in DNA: TGTGCCAGCAGTTTCCCGGGGGCCGCAGATACGCAGTATTTT. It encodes CASSFPGAADTQYF.